These 22 T cell receptor beta chains share one sample of origin, sequenced in a study of T cells in narcolepsy. Clones were sequenced by immunoSEQ multiplex PCR, and TCRdb holds only the in-frame ones, with some missing. The sample yields some 24,000 clones, 85% seen once. Sequenced: CD45RA- memory CD4+ T cells from PBMCs. These receptors were collected from a human donor with narcolepsy.

This chain joins TRBV6-4 and TRBJ2-3, with 9 bases aligning to TRBD2. V was pared by 6 bases and J by 4 bases, with 8 bases of the junction left unmatched. Germline CDR1 MRHNA, CDR2 SNTAGT. The CDR3 is 15 amino acids. The DNA of the CDR3 is TGTGCCAGCAGCCAGGAGGCGGGAGGGCCAGATACGCAGTATTTT. Residues: CASSQEAGGPDTQYF.

The rearrangement uses TRBV2 and TRBJ2-7; 7 bases line up with TRBD1. With 8 bases clipped from V and 3 bases from J, the junction kept 13 bases outside the gene matches. This CDR3 is built from 15 residues. CDR1 and CDR2 (germline): SNHLY, FYNNEI. Written as DNA, the CDR3 is TGTGCCAGCGGGTCTGCAGGGGGTAGTTACTACGAGCAGTACTTC. It translates to CASGSAGGSYYEQYF.

The chain links TRBV7-9 to TRBJ2-6; D possibly corresponds to TRBD1 (5 bases). The germline V and J ends were trimmed by 1 base and 0 bases, with 10 bases remaining between them. Germline-derived CDR1 and CDR2 are SEHNR and FQNEAQ (reference sequence). The CDR3 length is 17 residues. CDR3 in amino acids: CASSLGQGRSGANVLTF. The CDR3 DNA reads TGTGCCAGCAGCTTAGGGCAGGGTCGCTCTGGGGCCAACGTCCTGACTTTC.

The genes are TRBV30 and TRBJ2-1; TRBD2 is a possible D gene (6 bases). Trimming took off 6 bases at V and 0 bases at J, with 12 bases between the two ends. The V gene's germline CDR1 is GTSNPN and CDR2 SVGIG (reference sequence). The CDR3 runs 14 residues. The chain's CDR3 is CACSGTGSYNEQFF. The CDR3 coding sequence is TGTGCCTGTTCCGGGACTGGCTCCTACAATGAGCAGTTCTTC.

This rearrangement joins TRBV4-2 to TRBJ1-4; tentative D call: TRBD1 (5 bases). CDR1 and CDR2 from the germline V gene are LGHNA and YNFKEQ. Trimming stripped 5 bases from V and 7 bases from J, with 11 bases between. The CDR3 extends over 13 amino acids. CDR3 sequence: CASSEDMTEKLFF. In DNA form, the CDR3 reads TGTGCCAGCAGCGAGGACATGACTGAAAAACTGTTTTTT.

This chain links TRBV11-1 with TRBJ2-4, with D possibly TRBD2 on 6 matching bases. CDR3 length equals 18 residues. V lost 3 bases, J lost 2 bases, and 20 bases lay in between. CDR1 is SGHAT, CDR2 FQDESV, per germline (reference sequence). This chain's CDR3 is CASSFERGGVMTKNIQYF. For the CDR3, the DNA is TGTGCCAGCAGCTTTGAGAGGGGAGGTGTTATGACCAAAAACATTCAGTACTTC.

This clone was found a few times. The same CDR3 arises from other DNA sequences in this sample as well. The V gene is TRBV2, the J gene TRBJ2-2; maybe TRBD1 (6 bases). Germline assignment: CDR1 SNHLY and CDR2 FYNNEI. The CDR3 is 14 amino acids. V lost 6 bases to trimming and J lost 1 base, with 9 bases between them. The CDR3 reads CASRTGQNTGELFF. CDR3 coding DNA: TGTGCCAGCAGGACAGGTCAGAACACCGGGGAGCTGTTTTTT.

This clone turned up a few times. Within the sample, other DNA sequences also encode this same CDR3. The chain couples TRBV7-2 to TRBJ2-7; TRBD2 matches at 8 bases. The trim removed 1 base at V and 1 base at J, leaving 3 bases unmatched. Per germline, CDR1 SGHTA and CDR2 FQGNSA. There are 15 residues in the CDR3. The CDR3 DNA sequence: TGTGCCAGCAGCTTAGATAGCGGGATATCCTACGAGCAGTACTTC. It translates to CASSLDSGISYEQYF.

The rearrangement links TRBV2 to TRBJ2-7, with D perhaps TRBD2 (5 bases). V lost 3 bases and J lost 0, with 9 bases in between. Germline CDR1 is SNHLY and CDR2 is FYNNEI. CDR3 size: 14 residues. CDR3 sequence reads: CASSESGNSYEQYF. The CDR3 DNA is TGTGCCAGCAGTGAGTCGGGAAACTCCTACGAGCAGTACTTC.

This clone was recorded once. V is TRBV5-6 and J is TRBJ2-2, with D maybe TRBD1 (7 bases). This CDR3 spans 16 amino acids. Trimming removed 5 bases at V and 3 bases at J, with 17 bases between. Germline loops: CDR1 SGHDT, CDR2 YYEEEE. CDR3 DNA: TGTGCCAGCAGTGAGATGGGCAGGGGGGACACCGGGGAGCTGTTTTTT. As protein: CASSEMGRGDTGELFF.

The genes are TRBV30 and TRBJ2-2; a weak D match, TRBD2 (5 bases). Germline V gene lookup returns CDR1 GTSNPN and CDR2 SVGIG (reference sequence). V was trimmed by 2 bases and J by 4 bases, leaving 11 bases between them. This CDR3 spans 14 amino acids. CDR3 DNA: TGTGCCTGGAGTCCGGGAACCCCCACCGGGGAGCTGTTTTTT. Its protein product is CAWSPGTPTGELFF.

The chain has TRBV18 and TRBJ2-1, with TRBD2 identical over 9 bases. CDR3 length equals 15 residues. The germline CDR1 and CDR2 sequences are KGHSH and LQKENI. V gave up 8 bases and J gave up 1 base; unmatched junction bases: 6. The CDR3 reads CASVSGSGSYNEQFF. The CDR3 nucleotides are TGTGCCAGCGTTAGCGGGAGTGGTTCCTACAATGAGCAGTTCTTC. The whole variable domain, filled in from reference TRBV18 and TRBJ2-1, reads NAGVMQNPRHLVRRRGQEARLRCSPMKGHSHVYWYRQLPEEGLKFMVYLQKENIIDESGMPKERFSAEFPKEGPSILRIQQVVRGDSAAYFCASVSGSGSYNEQFFGPGTRLTVL.

J is TRBJ2-1 and V is TRBV29-1; D remains unclear. Between the trimmed V and J ends, which lost 3 bases and 0 bases, there was a span of 9 bases. The CDR3 runs to 14 residues. CDR1 SQVTM and CDR2 ANQGSEA come from the germline V gene. The CDR3 sequence: CSVDTPSSYNEQFF. CDR3 nucleotide sequence: TGCAGCGTTGATACCCCGAGCTCCTACAATGAGCAGTTCTTC.

The chain joins TRBV23-1 to TRBJ2-4; D remains unclear. TRBV23-1 is recorded as an ORF, its role being uncertain. Trimming pared 2 bases from V and 0 bases from J, leaving 8 bases between. There are 15 residues in the CDR3. The CDR3, as DNA: TGCGCCAGCAGTCAAAGAATCAGAGCCAAAAACATTCAGTACTTC. It codes for CASSQRIRAKNIQYF.

This clone was detected only a few times. J is TRBJ1-4 and V is TRBV5-1, with a tentative D call TRBD1 (5 bases). The germline CDR1 and CDR2 sequences are SGHRS and YFSETQ. Trimming removed 0 bases at V and 8 bases at J, with 11 bases between. CDR3 length: 14 residues. CDR3 coding DNA: TGCGCCAGCAGCTTGGAGGGGATGGGAGAAAAACTGTTTTTT. It specifies CASSLEGMGEKLFF.

The DNA for the CDR3 is TGCAGCGTTGAAGGAGAGTACAATGAGCAGTTCTTC. Amino acid sequence: CSVEGEYNEQFF. This chain uses TRBV29-1 with TRBJ2-1; no clear D. The germline V and J ends were trimmed by 1 base and 4 bases, with 5 bases remaining between them. CDR3 size: 12 residues. Per the germline V gene, CDR1 is SQVTM and CDR2 is ANQGSEA.

The chain couples TRBV5-6 to TRBJ1-4; D is possibly TRBD1 (5 bases). Germline values: CDR1 SGHDT, CDR2 YYEEEE. The CDR3 consists of 18 residues. With 1 base removed from V and 0 bases from J, the gap between germline ends came to 16 bases. CDR3 region: CASSLLDSDGATNEKLFF. The CDR3 DNA reads as TGTGCCAGCAGCTTGCTTGACAGCGATGGTGCAACTAATGAAAAACTGTTTTTT.

The chain recombines TRBV28 with TRBJ1-6; D may be TRBD1 (6 bases). Trimming removed 1 base from V and 6 bases from J, with 16 bases in between. This CDR3 has 17 amino acids. The germline V gene encodes CDR1 MDHEN and CDR2 SYDVKM. The CDR3 here is CASSLSGRGESNSPLHF. The CDR3, as DNA: TGTGCCAGCAGTTTATCCGGCAGGGGAGAATCTAATTCACCCCTCCACTTT.

V usage is TRBV7-9 and J usage is TRBJ2-7; 8 positions match TRBD2. The CDR3 consists of 14 residues. Germline trimming cut 3 bases from V and 6 bases from J; bases unmatched to any gene: 7. Germline-derived CDR1 and CDR2 are SEHNR and FQNEAQ (reference sequence). The CDR3 nucleotides read TGTGCCAGCAGCTTGGCGGGAGGACTGATCGAGCAGTACTTC. Translating gives CASSLAGGLIEQYF.

This clone was seen more than once but under ten times. This sequence joins TRBV10-3 and TRBJ2-3, with 9 bases matching TRBD2. J lost 4 bases, V lost 2 bases, and 4 bases had no gene match. Germline-derived CDR1 and CDR2 are ENHRY and SYGVKD. The length of the CDR3 is 15 residues. CDR3 residues: CAISERAGGPDTQYF. The DNA of the CDR3 is TGTGCCATCAGTGAGCGTGCGGGAGGGCCAGATACGCAGTATTTT.

The chain joins TRBV9 to TRBJ2-3; no definite D call. Germline values: CDR1 SGDLS, CDR2 YYNGEE. The V gene lost 4 bases and the J gene lost 2 bases, with 14 bases spanning the gap. This CDR3 is 15 amino acids long. This chain's CDR3 is CASSPGILNTDTQYF. As DNA, the CDR3 is TGTGCCAGCAGCCCCGGAATACTAAACACAGATACGCAGTATTTT.

The chain employs TRBV6-1 and TRBJ2-1; D is uncertain. The CDR3 has 12 amino acids. The germline V gene encodes CDR1 MNHNS and CDR2 SASEGT. V was clipped by 6 bases and J by 6 bases, with 9 bases between them. The CDR3 protein is CASSSLGNEQFF. For the CDR3, the DNA is TGTGCCAGCAGCTCTCTAGGCAATGAGCAGTTCTTC.